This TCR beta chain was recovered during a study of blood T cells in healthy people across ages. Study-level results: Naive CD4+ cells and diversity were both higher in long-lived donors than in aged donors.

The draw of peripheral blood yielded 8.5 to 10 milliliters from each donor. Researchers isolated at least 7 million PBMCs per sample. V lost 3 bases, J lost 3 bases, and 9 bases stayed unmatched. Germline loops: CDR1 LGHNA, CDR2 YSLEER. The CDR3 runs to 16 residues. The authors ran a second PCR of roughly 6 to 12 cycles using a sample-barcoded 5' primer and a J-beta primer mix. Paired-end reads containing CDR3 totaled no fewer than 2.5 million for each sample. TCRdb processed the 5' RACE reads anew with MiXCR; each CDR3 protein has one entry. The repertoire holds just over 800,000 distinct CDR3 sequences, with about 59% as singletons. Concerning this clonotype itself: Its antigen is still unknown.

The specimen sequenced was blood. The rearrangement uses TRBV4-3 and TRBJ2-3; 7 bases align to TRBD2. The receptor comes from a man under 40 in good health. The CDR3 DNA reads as TGCGCCAGCAGCCAGTCCGGGACTACGATGACAGATACGCAGTATTTT. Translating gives CASSQSGTTMTDTQYF.